The clone carrying this TCR beta chain was observed once. Its antigen is as yet unknown. The CDR3 length is 15 residues. Per germline, CDR1 LNHDA and CDR2 SQIVND (reference sequence). Trimming left V 3 bases short and J 2 bases short, with 11 bases between. These data belong to a study of cytomegalovirus exposure and HLA in healthy donors. Primers included in the PCR were 60 Vbeta and 13 Jbeta primers. Generated by immunoSEQ multiplex PCR, the TCRdb table keeps only in-frame clones and is missing some. The repertoire has approximately 74,000 clones, roughly 80% of them found once; the top ten carry roughly 2.9%. General study points: Within an earlier analysis, most TCR beta V segments proved productive either about 90% or about 30% of the time. An analysis that was carried out later associated 16,951 TCR beta sequences with HLA alleles at 0.05 false discovery rate.

The chain recombines TRBV19 with TRBJ1-3, with TRBD1 as a possible D gene (5 bases). Sequencing input: PBMCs. The TCR sequence derives from a woman aged 30 to 39 in good health and CMV-seronegative. The CDR3 here is CASSMTADPGNTIYF. CDR3 bases: TGTGCCAGTAGTATGACAGCAGACCCTGGAAACACCATATATTTT.